These T cell receptor beta chains were read from a single sample in a study of T cell responses to AZD1222 COVID-19 vaccine. Using immunoSEQ multiplex PCR, the repertoire was profiled, and TCRdb retains in-frame clones only, with some absent. Of 150,000 to 200,000 clones in the sample, 92% were seen once. Sample: peripheral blood, taken 28 days after the second AZD1222 dose. These receptors all stem from an adult who received the AZD1222 COVID-19 vaccine. Each CDR3 is given with its conserved first and last residue. The D gene is left open where the match is weak. The size of a clone is reported for some rows only, either as once, few or many, or as a class for expanded clones.

TRBJ1-1 . TRBV5-1 . TGCGCCAGCAGCCGGGACCCACAAATCATGAACACTGAAGCTTTCTTT CASSRDPQIMNTEAFF
TRBJ2-7 . TRBV30 . TGTGCCTGGAGCGTCGGGAGTTCCGAGCAGTACTTC CAWSVGSSEQYF
TRBJ1-4 . TRBV11-2 . TGTGCCAGCAGCTCATTGCAATCAACTAATGAAAAACTGTTTTTT CASSSLQSTNEKLFF
TRBJ1-5 . TRBV30 TRBD1 TGTGCCTGGAGGACAGGGTTAGGCAATCAGCCCCAGCATTTT CAWRTGLGNQPQHF
TRBJ1-2 . TRBV6-2/TRBV6-3 TRBD1 TGTGCCAGCAGTAGCCCTGGACAGGGAAATAACTATGGCTACACCTTC CASSSPGQGNNYGYTF
TRBJ2-2 . TRBV11-2 TRBD2 TGTGCCAGCAGCCCCCGTCGGGGGGGTAGCGGGGAGCTGTTTTTT CASSPRRGGSGELFF
TRBJ2-1 . TRBV3-1/TRBV3-2 TRBD2 TGTGCCAGCAGCCAAGTCACTAGCGGGGGGTACAATGAGCAGTTCTTC CASSQVTSGGYNEQFF
TRBJ2-3 . TRBV4-3 TRBD2 TGCGCCAGCAGCCAAGATAACCTAGCGGGGGCCAGCACAGATACGCAGTATTTT CASSQDNLAGASTDTQYF
TRBJ1-1 . TRBV5-1 . TGCGCCAGCAGCTTGGCTGTCAACACTGAAGCTTTCTTT CASSLAVNTEAFF
TRBJ2-7 . TRBV2 . TGTGCCAGCAGTCCCGCGGGAAATAGGGTAATTGACGAGCAGTACTTC CASSPAGNRVIDEQYF
TRBJ2-2 once TRBV29-1 . TGCAGCGTTGCACGGGCACGTGGAACCGGGGAGCTGTTTTTT CSVARARGTGELFF
TRBJ1-5 . TRBV4-2 TRBD1 TGTGCCAGCAGCCAAGAAAAGGGACAGAAGAATCAGCCCCAGCATTTT CASSQEKGQKNQPQHF
TRBJ2-7 . TRBV6-4 TRBD2 TGTGCCAGCAGTGACCTAGCGGGGTATGAGCAGTACTTC CASSDLAGYEQYF
TRBJ1-2 . TRBV7-2 TRBD1 TGTGCCAGCAGCTACGCGACAGGGCTGAGAGACTATGGCTACACCTTC CASSYATGLRDYGYTF
TRBJ2-1 . TRBV2 TRBD2 TGTGCCAGCAGTGAATGGACTAGCGGGCCGTACAATGAGCAGTTCTTC CASSEWTSGPYNEQFF
TRBJ2-1 . TRBV7-9 TRBD2 TGTGCCAGCAGCGGAAGGAGCGGGGGGGCACATGAGCAGTTCTTC CASSGRSGGAHEQFF
TRBJ2-1 . TRBV6-2/TRBV6-3 TRBD2 TGTGCCAGCAGCAGTCTCTCCGTGCGGGGGGGCTCGAACAATGAGCAGTTCTTC CASSSLSVRGGSNNEQFF
TRBJ2-1 once TRBV6-2/TRBV6-3 TRBD2 TGTGCCAGCAGTTGGGGACTAGCGGGGGGGCCCAGTGAGCAGTTCTTC CASSWGLAGGPSEQFF
TRBJ1-1 . TRBV4-1 . TGCGCCAGCAGCCATAGACCCGACAGCGCTGAAGCTTTCTTT CASSHRPDSAEAFF
TRBJ2-1 . TRBV5-6 . TGTGCCAGCAGCTTGCGGCCTTTTGTGGTGGGCCACAATGAGCAGTTCTTC CASSLRPFVVGHNEQFF
TRBJ2-5 . TRBV7-3 . TGTGCCAGCACCGCCCGGCTTGGGGAGACCCAGTACTTC CASTARLGETQYF
TRBJ1-4 . TRBV9 . TGTGCCAGCAGCGTAGGGGGAAGGGCAACTAATGAAAAACTGTTTTTT CASSVGGRATNEKLFF
TRBJ2-7 . TRBV27 . TGTGCCAGCAGTTTAGGAGGGAGTAGTTACGAGCAGTACTTC CASSLGGSSYEQYF
TRBJ2-1 . TRBV18 . TGTGCCAGCTCACCGGGACTTAATGAGCAGTTCTTC CASSPGLNEQFF
TRBJ1-1 once TRBV7-9 . TGTGCCAGCAGCCCGGACAGCCGTTCTAACACTGAAGCTTTCTTT CASSPDSRSNTEAFF
TRBJ2-7 . TRBV19 TRBD1 TGTGCCAGTAGTATCCCCCCGGGACAGTCCTACGAGCAGTACTTC CASSIPPGQSYEQYF
TRBJ2-3 . TRBV28 TRBD1 TGTGCCAGCAGTTTATCCCCAGGGGGAGCCACAGATACGCAGTATTTT CASSLSPGGATDTQYF
TRBJ1-4 . TRBV6-6 . TGTGCCAGCAGTTACTCTGGGGCAGGTGAAAAACTGTTTTTT CASSYSGAGEKLFF
TRBJ2-7 . TRBV4-2 TRBD2 TGTGCCATTCAACCGGGACTAGCGGGCTTTTTCACCTACGAGCAGTACTTC CAIQPGLAGFFTYEQYF